This TCR beta chain originates from a study of T-cell reconstitution after alpha-beta-depleted transplantation in children. General study points: There were some patients whose high TCRbeta diversity at day 60 came from surviving recipient T cells and thymic progenitors. Where alpha-beta T cells came from about two months after transplant was reportedly several hundred expanded graft clones. Counts and diversity of T cells one year after transplant came mostly from newly produced T cells.

A TCRbeta library incorporating unique molecular identifiers was prepared. MiXCR, applied by TCRdb to the PCR reads, yields one record per CDR3 protein. The repertoire holds 200,000 to 300,000 distinct CDR3 sequences, with roughly 25% as singletons. This clonotype came up a few times. Its antigen is unknown. The CDR3 has 12 residues. V was trimmed by 3 bases and J by 7 bases, leaving 13 bases between them. CDR1 DFQATT and CDR2 SNEGSKA come from the germline V gene (reference sequence). V usage is TRBV20-1 and J usage is TRBJ2-7, with D hard to call. This sequence originates from a girl aged 2-10 years with Fanconi anemia, due to receive a stem cell transplant. The sequences come from PBMCs, collected before TCRalphabeta/CD19-depleted stem cell transplant. CDR3: CSASPRWDEQYF. CDR3 in DNA: TGCAGTGCTAGCCCCCGTTGGGATGAGCAGTACTTC.